A selection of T cell receptor beta chains follows, all from one sample in a study of T cell changes during pregnancy in multiple sclerosis. The protocol was immunoSEQ multiplex PCR, while the TCRdb copy is restricted to in-frame clones and leaves out a portion. The sample yields fewer than 55,000 clones, 70% to 90% seen once. The specimen was CD8+ T cells from peripheral blood mononuclear cells, collected after pregnancy. Every receptor here comes from a female donor in good health, enrolled as a control in a pregnancy study. CDR3s include the opening cysteine and the closing phenylalanine or tryptophan. The order of the fields is V gene, clone size, J gene, D gene, CDR3 protein, CDR3 DNA. D genes are given only for firm matches. Only part of the rows carry a size: once, few, many, or a class if the clone is expanded.

>TRBV28|-|TRBJ2-3|-
CASNVAGTTDTQYF
TGTGCCAGCAACGTGGCGGGAACCACAGATACGCAGTATTTT
>TRBV6-5|-|TRBJ2-2|-
CASSFPGGELFF
TGTGCCAGCAGTTTCCCAGGGGGGGAGCTGTTTTTT
>TRBV4-1|-|TRBJ2-7|TRBD1
CASSQDQTGSYEQYF
TGCGCCAGCAGCCAAGACCAGACAGGGTCCTACGAGCAGTACTTC
>TRBV9|-|TRBJ1-1|-
CASSAAAQMNTEAFF
TGTGCCAGCAGCGCCGCGGCCCAAATGAACACTGAAGCTTTCTTT
>TRBV11-1|-|TRBJ2-7|TRBD1
CASSYDGGTGTGTFGEQYF
TGTGCCAGCAGCTATGACGGGGGGACTGGGACAGGGACTTTCGGGGAGCAGTACTTC
>TRBV7-8|-|TRBJ1-2|-
CASSPDRPGNYGYTF
TGTGCCAGCAGCCCTGACAGGCCCGGAAACTATGGCTACACCTTC
>TRBV9|-|TRBJ2-5|-
CASSVGELGQETQYF
TGTGCCAGCAGCGTAGGGGAGCTCGGGCAAGAGACCCAGTACTTC
>TRBV7-9|-|TRBJ1-2|TRBD1
CASSLGTGERYTF
TGTGCCAGCAGCTTAGGGACAGGGGAGCGCTACACCTTC
>TRBV27|-|TRBJ1-2|-
CASSLSGDPYGYTF
TGTGCCAGCAGTTTAAGCGGGGACCCCTATGGCTACACCTTC
>TRBV10-1|-|TRBJ2-7|-
CASSEVGDRMTGEQYF
TGCGCCAGCAGTGAGGTAGGGGATAGGATGACAGGCGAGCAGTACTTC
>TRBV7-3|-|TRBJ1-4|-
CASSLSPATNEKLFF
TGTGCCAGCAGCTTATCCCCTGCAACTAATGAAAAACTGTTTTTT
>TRBV6-1|once|TRBJ2-7|-
CASSFGGVRYEQYF
TGTGCCAGCAGTTTTGGAGGGGTTCGGTACGAGCAGTACTTC
>TRBV4-3|-|TRBJ2-7|-
CASSQAYTSYEQYF
TGCGCCAGCAGCCAGGCATATACATCCTACGAGCAGTACTTC
>TRBV27|-|TRBJ2-1|TRBD2
CASSLSRGLAGGQLF
TGTGCCAGCAGTTTATCGCGGGGACTAGCGGGGGGGCAACTCTTC
>TRBV6-4|-|TRBJ2-3|TRBD2
CASSELAGGLGTDTQYF
TGTGCCAGCAGTGAACTAGCGGGGGGGCTAGGCACAGATACGCAGTATTTT
>TRBV7-8|-|TRBJ1-2|-
CASSYIGLGARTYGYTF
TGTGCCAGCAGCTATATAGGCCTGGGGGCGCGGACATATGGCTACACCTTC
>TRBV6-6|few|TRBJ2-1|-
CASSYSGDNEQFF
TGTGCCAGCAGTTACTCCGGGGACAATGAGCAGTTCTTC
>TRBV7-9|-|TRBJ1-2|TRBD1
CASSSTPGQGAYGYTF
TGTGCCAGCAGCTCCACGCCGGGACAGGGCGCCTATGGCTACACCTTC
>TRBV25-1|-|TRBJ2-6|-
CASSQSPSSGANVLTF
TGTGCCAGCAGTCAATCTCCTAGCTCTGGGGCCAACGTCCTGACTTTC
>TRBV4-3|-|TRBJ2-1|TRBD2
CASSQDHSGGYNEQFF
TGCGCCAGCAGCCAAGATCACAGCGGGGGGTACAATGAGCAGTTCTTC
>TRBV4-3|-|TRBJ2-2|TRBD2
CASSLSTSGASGGELFF
TGCGCCAGCAGCCTTTCGACTAGCGGAGCCTCGGGCGGGGAGCTGTTTTTT
>TRBV9|-|TRBJ1-6|TRBD1
CASSAPGQGNSPLHF
TGTGCCAGCAGCGCCCCGGGACAGGGTAATTCACCCCTCCACTTT
>TRBV6-5|once|TRBJ1-2|-
CASTQPGDYGYTF
TGTGCCAGCACTCAGCCGGGGGATTATGGCTACACCTTC
>TRBV15|-|TRBJ2-7|-
CATSKPDSHYEQYF
TGTGCCACCAGCAAACCGGACAGCCACTACGAGCAGTACTTC
>TRBV9|-|TRBJ1-2|-
CASSGRGGYTF
TGTGCCAGCAGCGGTAGAGGTGGCTACACCTTC
>TRBV27|once|TRBJ1-5|TRBD1
CASSQTGFNQPQHF
TGTGCCAGCAGCCAGACAGGGTTCAATCAGCCCCAGCATTTT
>TRBV15|-|TRBJ1-2|TRBD1
CATRTGGDPYGYTF
TGTGCCACCAGGACAGGGGGCGACCCCTATGGCTACACCTTC
>TRBV7-9|-|TRBJ2-7|-
CASSQGNEQYF
TGTGCCAGCAGCCAGGGGAACGAGCAGTACTTC
>TRBV27|-|TRBJ1-6|-
CASSQGSSPLHF
TGTGCCAGCAGTCAGGGTAGTTCACCCCTCCACTTT
>TRBV7-5|few|TRBJ1-1|-
CARSPRTHMNTEAFF
TGTGCCAGAAGCCCCCGGACACATATGAACACTGAAGCTTTCTTT
>TRBV7-9|-|TRBJ1-1|-
CASSLGQNTEAFF
TGTGCCAGCAGCTTAGGACAGAACACTGAAGCTTTCTTT